This paragraph covers one T cell receptor (beta chain) sequence. The protocol was immunoSEQ multiplex PCR, while the TCRdb copy is restricted to in-frame clones and leaves out a portion. This table holds 300,000 or so clones, more than 75% found once. Germline CDR1 reads LNHDA; CDR2 reads SQIVND (reference sequence). This CDR3 is built from 17 residues. V dropped 3 bases and J dropped 8 bases, with 25 bases sitting between them. Participants were aged roughly 18 to 89 years from some 24 US areas. Cohort allocation depended upon clinical history that participants reported. The data are from a study of blood T cell repertoires in COVID-19.

The clonotype originates from a woman under 30 who had recovered from COVID-19. Sequenced input: PBMCs or T cells enriched from blood (not recorded which). This rearrangement joins TRBV19 to TRBJ1-1; D gene ambiguous. The CDR3 DNA reads TGTGCCAGTAGTATTTCTTCGTTTCATGCCCCCGCGATGGAAGCTTTCTTT. Amino acid sequence: CASSISSFHAPAMEAFF.